These 15 T cell receptor beta chains came from one sample sequenced in a study of shared T cell receptors in the human thymus. Data came from immunoSEQ multiplex PCR; TCRdb stores just in-frame clones and leaves some out. This repertoire shows roughly 700,000 clones, 70% to 90% found once; its top ten account for 0.0095% to 0.013%. The same data also contributed to another study, on human thymus T cells.

The source material was thymocytes. These receptors all stem from a boy under two years old with a congenital heart defect.

The V and J genes are TRBV28 and TRBJ2-7; 7 nucleotides line up with TRBD2. V shed 4 bases and J 4 bases; nucleotides not matched to a gene: 4. The CDR3 loop spans 13 amino acids. Germline CDR1 is MDHEN and CDR2 is SYDVKM. CDR3 DNA sequence: TGTGCCAGCAGTTCGGGGGGAGAGTACGAGCAGTACTTC. The encoded protein is CASSSGGEYEQYF.

This chain links TRBV2 with TRBJ2-3; 9 positions match TRBD1. CDR1 SNHLY and CDR2 FYNNEI come from the germline V gene. The CDR3 extends over 14 amino acids. J gave up 4 bases and V 7 bases, and 6 bases lay outside the gene matches. The CDR3 nucleotides read TGTGCCAGCATCCCGGGACAGGGTTCAGATACGCAGTATTTT. This translates into CASIPGQGSDTQYF.

This chain links TRBV7-9 with TRBJ2-2; 7 bases align to TRBD1. Looked up from germline, CDR1 is SEHNR and CDR2 is FQNEAQ (reference sequence). CDR3 size: 15 residues. V lost 2 bases, J lost 4 bases, and 4 bases stayed unmatched. The CDR3 protein is CASSLKRDSTGELFF. The CDR3 coding sequence is TGTGCCAGCAGCTTAAAACGGGACAGCACCGGGGAGCTGTTTTTT.

The gene calls are TRBV27 and TRBJ2-5; D perhaps matches TRBD1 (6 bases). The germline gives CDR1 MNHEY, CDR2 SMNVEV (reference sequence). The CDR3 is 15 amino acids. The ends were cut back, 5 bases at V and 0 bases at J, with 13 bases in the middle. The CDR3 nucleotides are TGTGCCAGCAGTCCCGATGGGGGCAACCAAGAGACCCAGTACTTC. It is translated as CASSPDGGNQETQYF.

The chain employs TRBV5-6 and TRBJ1-1; TRBD1 matches at 8 bases. This CDR3 has 17 residues. J gave up 1 base and V 3 bases, and 11 bases lay outside the gene matches. In germline, CDR1 is SGHDT, CDR2 YYEEEE. The CDR3 DNA is TGTGCCAGCAGCTCACCAGGGGGCGCGGAGGGGAACACTGAAGCTTTCTTT. Its protein is CASSSPGGAEGNTEAFF.

The V call is TRBV28, the J call TRBJ1-1, with 7 positions matching TRBD1. This CDR3 is 15 amino acids long. The germline gives CDR1 MDHEN, CDR2 SYDVKM. V trimming: 7 bases; J trimming: 1 base; junction bases outside the gene matches: 9. The DNA for the CDR3 is TGTGCCAGCACCCCCCCACACAGGGGGAACACTGAAGCTTTCTTT. Its translation: CASTPPHRGNTEAFF.

The V call is TRBV5-6, the J call TRBJ2-1; tentatively, D is TRBD2 (6 bases). CDR1 and CDR2 (germline): SGHDT, YYEEEE. Trimming cost V 1 base and J 4 bases, with 12 bases left between them. CDR3 size: 15 residues. CDR3 bases: TGTGCCAGCAGCTTGTCTGGGGGAGGATACAATGAGCAGTTCTTC. It codes for CASSLSGGGYNEQFF.

This clone was recorded a few times. The chain uses TRBV4-3 and TRBJ1-3; D is undetermined. CDR1 and CDR2 (germline): LGHNA, YSLEER. The CDR3 loop spans 15 amino acids. Trimming stripped 3 bases from V and 0 bases from J, with 9 bases between. The CDR3 is CASSQSPFSGNTIYF. CDR3 bases: TGCGCCAGCAGCCAGAGTCCTTTCTCTGGAAACACCATATATTTT.

The chain has TRBV7-8 and TRBJ2-7, with a weak D call TRBD1 (5 bases). V was trimmed by 1 base and J by 2 bases, leaving 12 bases between them. The CDR3 sequence is 15 residues long. CDR1 is SGHVS and CDR2 is FQNEAQ in the germline V gene. Written as DNA, the CDR3 is TGTGCCAGCAGCTTAGGAACAGGAATTCCCTACGAGCAGTACTTC. It translates to CASSLGTGIPYEQYF. The full variable domain, with the rest looked up from reference TRBV7-8 and TRBJ2-7, is GAGVSQSPRYKVAKRGQDVALRCDPISGHVSLFWYQQALGQGPEFLTYFQNEAQLDKSGLPSDRFFAERPEGSVSTLKIQRTQQEDSAVYLCASSLGTGIPYEQYFGPGTRLTVT.

The chain couples TRBV5-1 to TRBJ2-5, with D hard to call. The CDR3 is 13 residues long. Per germline, CDR1 SGHRS and CDR2 YFSETQ. Trimming stripped 0 bases from V and 1 base from J, with 4 bases between. The CDR3 DNA reads TGCGCCAGCAGCTTGGCTATCCAAGAGACCCAGTACTTC. As protein: CASSLAIQETQYF.

The J gene is TRBJ2-7, the V gene TRBV6-5; 7 nucleotides match TRBD2. Losses at the gene ends were 2 bases for V and 2 bases for J; bases not matched to a gene: 6. The CDR3 has 15 residues. Germline CDR1 and CDR2: MNHEY and SVGAGI. This chain's CDR3 is CASSYRLAETYEQYF. In DNA form, the CDR3 reads TGTGCCAGCAGTTACCGTCTAGCGGAAACCTACGAGCAGTACTTC.

The chain is built from TRBV19 and TRBJ2-2; D uncertain. The CDR3 runs to 13 residues. Germline values: CDR1 LNHDA, CDR2 SQIVND (reference sequence). The ends were cut back, 3 bases at V and 6 bases at J, with 8 bases in the middle. The CDR3 sequence: CASSITTAGELFF. The DNA of the CDR3 is TGTGCCAGTAGTATCACGACTGCCGGGGAGCTGTTTTTT. The full variable domain, rest sourced from reference TRBV19 and TRBJ2-2, is DGGITQSPKYLFRKEGQNVTLSCEQNLNHDAMYWYRQDPGQGLRLIYYSQIVNDFQKGDIAEGYSVSREKKESFPLTVTSAQKNPTAFYLCASSITTAGELFFGEGSRLTVL.

CDR3 DNA: TGTGCCATCAGTGGGCATATCAAGTCCTACGAGCAGTACTTC. Protein product: CAISGHIKSYEQYF. The genes are TRBV10-3 and TRBJ2-7; D unresolved. The V end was cut by 4 bases, the J end by 1 base, with 11 bases between. The CDR3 runs to 14 residues. CDR1 ENHRY and CDR2 SYGVKD come from the germline V gene.

This chain joins TRBV10-1 and TRBJ2-7; 8 nucleotides line up with TRBD1. Germline CDR1 and CDR2: WNHNN and SYGVQD (reference sequence). CDR3 length equals 16 residues. V shed 4 bases, J shed 0 bases, and the junction held 8 bases outside the gene matches. Here the CDR3 reads CASSAPPGQDSYEQYF. CDR3 nucleotide sequence: TGCGCCAGCAGTGCTCCCCCGGGACAGGACTCCTACGAGCAGTACTTC.

The rearrangement uses TRBV27 and TRBJ2-1; TRBD2 aligns across 12 bases. V shed 3 bases, J shed 4 bases, and the junction held 7 bases outside the gene matches. The CDR3 contains 17 residues. Germline V CDR1 and CDR2: MNHEY, SMNVEV (reference sequence). The CDR3 is CASSLGLAGGTYNEQFF. CDR3 sequence (DNA): TGTGCCAGCAGTTTGGGGCTAGCGGGAGGGACTTACAATGAGCAGTTCTTC.